This TCR beta chain was documented in a study of molecular identifiers for immune sequencing clone quantification. This clonotype turned up a few times. A single record per CDR3 protein comes from TCRdb applying MiXCR to the PCR reads. The table includes more than 250,000 distinct CDR3 sequences, about a fifth detected once. The CDR3 is made up of 14 amino acids. This chain uses TRBV21-1 with TRBJ1-3. TRBV21-1 is annotated as a pseudogene. Sequencing input: naive CD8+ T cells from blood, with Jurkat cell RNA spiked in. The subset was: FACS-sorted CD8+CD4-CCR7+CD45RA+ naive T cells. The sequence was obtained from a human donor in good health. Some libraries in this study had Jurkat cell RNA spiked in. The CDR3 is CASNEQGSGNTIYF. DNA of the CDR3: TGTGCCAGCAATGAACAGGGCTCTGGAAACACCATATATTTT.